This T cell receptor (beta chain) stems from a study of T cell changes during pregnancy in multiple sclerosis. The method was immunoSEQ multiplex PCR; TCRdb's version includes in-frame clones alone and lacks a portion of them. This table has 64,000 or so clones, approximately 96% appearing once. This CDR3 region has 15 residues. V lost 4 bases, J lost 2 bases, and 7 bases stayed unmatched. The V gene's germline CDR1 is MNHEY and CDR2 SVGAGI. The V and J genes are TRBV6-5 and TRBJ2-7; 8 positions match TRBD2. The sample in question was CD8+ T cells from peripheral blood mononuclear cells, obtained after pregnancy. This receptor was obtained from a female donor with multiple sclerosis, enrolled in a pregnancy study. CDR3 amino acids: CASSSQGTSPYEQYF. Here the CDR3 DNA reads TGTGCCAGCAGTTCCCAGGGGACTAGTCCCTACGAGCAGTACTTC.